One sample yielded the 10 T cell receptor beta chains listed below, sequenced in a study of cytomegalovirus exposure and HLA in healthy donors. The PCR was carried out with 60 Vbeta primers and 13 Jbeta primers. TCRdb keeps only in-frame clones here, not all; method: immunoSEQ multiplex PCR. Its table records about 140,000 clones. The sequenced material came from PBMCs. Source of these receptors: a young woman in good health and CMV-seronegative.

The chain joins TRBV10-3 to TRBJ1-2; possible D gene TRBD1, 6 bases. The CDR3 runs to 13 residues. Germline V CDR1 and CDR2: ENHRY, SYGVKD. The ends were cut back, 3 bases at V and 7 bases at J, with 12 bases in the middle. For the CDR3, the DNA is TGTGCCATCAGTGATGACAGGCCGCTTGGCTACACCTTC. Its translation: CAISDDRPLGYTF.

The gene calls are TRBV27 and TRBJ2-3; weak D call: TRBD2 (5 bases). Looked up from germline, CDR1 is MNHEY and CDR2 is SMNVEV (reference sequence). CDR3 length: 16 amino acids. With 5 bases removed from V and 2 bases from J, the gap between germline ends came to 17 bases. CDR3 DNA sequence: TGTGCCAGCAGTCCCATTAGTCGAGGGTACACAGATACGCAGTATTTT. It translates to CASSPISRGYTDTQYF.

CDR3 sequence: CATSRVRGPYSNQPQHF. The CDR3 DNA sequence: TGTGCCACCAGCAGAGTCAGGGGGCCCTATAGCAATCAGCCCCAGCATTTT. The V and J genes are TRBV15 and TRBJ1-5, with 8 bases fitting TRBD1. The germline CDR1 and CDR2 sequences are LNHNV and YYDKDF (reference sequence). This CDR3 has 17 residues. V lost 1 base to trimming and J lost 0 bases; unmatched junction nucleotides: 5.

V and J are TRBV5-1 and TRBJ2-3; TRBD2 agrees at 13 bases. The CDR3 length is 17 residues. Germline V CDR1 and CDR2: SGHRS, YFSETQ. V was pared by 4 bases and J by 4 bases, with 9 bases of the junction left unmatched. The CDR3 nucleotides are TGCGCCAGCAGCCCAATAACTAGCGGGAGGGCCCCAGATACGCAGTATTTT. It specifies CASSPITSGRAPDTQYF.

This chain connects TRBV11-3 to TRBJ1-1; D may be TRBD1 (5 bases). V lost 5 bases to trimming and J lost 4 bases, with 17 bases between them. Germline V gene sequence: CDR1 SGHNT, CDR2 YENEEA. The CDR3 extends over 15 amino acids. In DNA form, the CDR3 reads TGTGCCAGCAGCCCAGGGCGGGACGGGGGCACTGAAGCTTTCTTT. Protein: CASSPGRDGGTEAFF.

The chain has TRBV5-8 and TRBJ2-6; tentative D call: TRBD2 (6 bases). In germline, CDR1 is SGHTS, CDR2 YDEGEE. This CDR3 has 15 residues. Trimming stripped 4 bases from V and 3 bases from J, with 11 bases between. The CDR3, as DNA: TGTGCCAGCAGCCGGCGGGGAGATGGGGCCAACGTCCTGACTTTC. This sequence encodes CASSRRGDGANVLTF.

The rearrangement joins TRBV10-3 to TRBJ1-2; 9 bases line up with TRBD1. The CDR3 is 14 amino acids. J was trimmed by 7 bases and V by 7 bases; bases with no gene match: 10. Per germline, CDR1 ENHRY and CDR2 SYGVKD. CDR3 in amino acids: CAITAGQGSGGYTF. CDR3 DNA sequence: TGTGCCATCACGGCGGGACAGGGCTCCGGTGGCTACACCTTC.

CDR3 loop: CASSSQAYYGYTF. The CDR3, as DNA: TGTGCCAGCAGTTCGCAGGCGTACTATGGCTACACCTTC. The genes are TRBV28 and TRBJ1-2; no definite D call. Trimming removed 4 bases from V and 3 bases from J, with 9 bases in between. CDR3 length equals 13 residues. Germline CDR1 and CDR2: MDHEN and SYDVKM.

This sequence joins TRBV10-3 and TRBJ1-1; unclear D gene. V shed 2 bases and J shed 1 base, with 8 bases lying between them. There are 14 residues in the CDR3. In germline, CDR1 is ENHRY, CDR2 SYGVKD. Written as DNA, the CDR3 is TGTGCCATCAGTGAGGATCACGGGAACACTGAAGCTTTCTTT. This codes for CAISEDHGNTEAFF.

The chain employs TRBV6-1 and TRBJ1-1; 9 bases match TRBD1. The CDR3 is 12 amino acids. With V trimmed by 4 bases and J by 10 bases, 4 bases remained unmatched. Germline values: CDR1 MNHNS, CDR2 SASEGT. The CDR3 region has the DNA TGTGCCAGCAGTGCCTCGGACAGGGGAGCTTTCTTT. Amino acids: CASSASDRGAFF.